A single sample gave rise to the 31 T cell receptor beta chains below, sequenced in a study of T cells in Graves' hyperthyroidism and ophthalmopathy. Amplification of TCR beta CDR3 regions used RNA as the template. HTBI primers were employed in a first-round RT-PCR of the TCR CDR3. TCRdb re-analysed the multiplex PCR reads in MiXCR, keeping a single row per CDR3 protein. This repertoire shows fewer than 350,000 distinct CDR3 sequences, about 14% found once; its top ten account for approximately 7.8%. Input material: blood. The receptors here all came from a woman aged 30 to 39 with Graves' hyperthyroidism that later progressed to Graves' ophthalmopathy.

This clonotype was counted many times. The rearrangement uses TRBV12-3 or TRBV12-4 and TRBJ2-7; 10 bases fit TRBD2. The J segment lost 0 bases and the V segment lost 5 bases, leaving 10 bases of the junction unmatched. This CDR3 region has 17 residues. The CDR3 coding sequence is TGTGCCAGCAGTACCATCGGGACTAGCGCCTACTCCTACGAGCAGTACTTC. It translates to CASSTIGTSAYSYEQYF.

This clonotype has a count of ten or more. The genes are TRBV30 and TRBJ2-3, with D unclear. V gave up 2 bases and J gave up 2 bases, with 14 bases separating them. Germline V gene data show CDR1 as GTSNPN and CDR2 as SVGIG (reference sequence). The CDR3 totals 15 residues. As DNA, the CDR3 is TGTGCCTGGAGTACAACTAAAGTACTCACAGATACGCAGTATTTT. Amino acids: CAWSTTKVLTDTQYF.

The gene calls are TRBV6-2 or TRBV6-3 and TRBJ1-4, with 7 nucleotides matching TRBD1. Germline V CDR1 and CDR2: MNHEY, SVGEGT. The CDR3 contains 17 residues. The V segment lost 4 bases and the J segment 1 base; nucleotides outside the gene matches: 9. Here the CDR3 reads CASSSLDRAETNEKLFF. As DNA, the CDR3 is TGTGCCAGCAGTTCGCTCGACAGGGCCGAAACTAATGAAAAACTGTTTTTT.

In this sample, this clonotype turned up many times. The chain has TRBV28 and TRBJ2-7; possible D gene TRBD2, 5 bases. The CDR3 consists of 13 residues. Germline V lookup: CDR1 MDHEN, CDR2 SYDVKM. Trimming removed 4 bases from V and 1 base from J, with 8 bases in between. The DNA for the CDR3 is TGTGCCAGCAGTTCGGACTGGTCCTACGAGCAGTACTTC. This sequence encodes CASSSDWSYEQYF.

This clonotype was counted between two and nine times. The chain combines TRBV29-1 with TRBJ2-1, with TRBD2 identical over 7 bases. The CDR3 sequence is 13 residues long. Germline V CDR1 and CDR2: SQVTM, ANQGSEA. V shed 7 bases and J 3 bases; nucleotides not matched to a gene: 6. The CDR3 is CSAGVAGYNEQFF. The CDR3 DNA reads TGCAGCGCCGGGGTAGCGGGCTACAATGAGCAGTTCTTC.

This clonotype was seen ten or more times. The DNA of the CDR3 is TGTGCCAGCAGCTTAGTCCTGACAATCGGCTACGAGCAGTACTTC. Translating it yields CASSLVLTIGYEQYF. This chain joins TRBV7-8 and TRBJ2-7; unclear D gene. This CDR3 comprises 15 residues. The germline gives CDR1 SGHVS, CDR2 FQNEAQ. The V and J ends lost 1 base and 3 bases respectively, with 13 bases between them.

This chain uses TRBV6-1 with TRBJ2-2; TRBD1 matches 7 bases. CDR1 MNHNS and CDR2 SASEGT come from the germline V gene. The CDR3 totals 16 residues. The J segment lost 4 bases and the V segment lost 5 bases, leaving 10 bases of the junction unmatched. The CDR3 nucleotides are TGTGCCAGCAGTCCAGGGACAGTCTCCTTCACCGGGGAGCTGTTTTTT. Translating gives CASSPGTVSFTGELFF.

CDR3 sequence reads: CSAAPRDSNQPQHF. Here the CDR3 DNA reads TGCAGTGCTGCCCCCAGGGATAGCAATCAGCCCCAGCATTTT. The chain couples TRBV20-1 to TRBJ1-5, with TRBD1 as a possible D gene (5 bases). Per the germline V gene, CDR1 is DFQATT and CDR2 is SNEGSKA (reference sequence). This CDR3 spans 14 amino acids. Trimming shortened V by 5 bases and J by 0 bases, and 11 bases separated the two germline ends.

J is TRBJ2-1 and V is TRBV20-1; 12 bases line up with TRBD2. The ends lost 3 bases at V and 1 base at J; junction bases unmatched: 10. The germline gives CDR1 DFQATT, CDR2 SNEGSKA (reference sequence). The CDR3 has 18 amino acids. CDR3 nucleotide sequence: TGCAGTGCTAGGGGTGGACTAGCGGGGAGTGGGTCCTACAATGAGCAGTTCTTC. This translates into CSARGGLAGSGSYNEQFF.

This chain connects TRBV19 to TRBJ1-3; D is uncertain. The germline V and J ends were trimmed by 4 bases and 0 bases, with 7 bases remaining between them. The CDR3 runs 14 residues. CDR1 LNHDA and CDR2 SQIVND come from the germline V gene (reference sequence). CDR3 DNA sequence: TGTGCCAGTAGTAGATCTCGCTCTGGAAACACCATATATTTT. Translation gives CASSRSRSGNTIYF.

This clonotype was observed a few times. The rearrangement uses TRBV20-1 and TRBJ1-1; 9 bases line up with TRBD1. CDR1 DFQATT and CDR2 SNEGSKA come from the germline V gene (reference sequence). J gave up 5 bases and V 2 bases, and 18 bases lay outside the gene matches. This CDR3 contains 18 residues. The CDR3 loop reads CSARPFPGQGGSGTEAFF. The CDR3 region has the DNA TGCAGTGCTAGACCCTTCCCGGGACAGGGTGGTTCGGGAACTGAAGCTTTCTTT.

The chain employs TRBV24-1 and TRBJ2-7; 8 bases fit TRBD2. CDR3 length equals 15 residues. V shed 0 bases, J shed 3 bases, and the junction held 3 bases outside the gene matches. Looked up from germline, CDR1 is KGHDR and CDR2 is SFDVKD. Here the CDR3 DNA reads TGTGCCACCAGTGATTTGGGCGGGAGGAGCTACGAGCAGTACTTC. Its protein is CATSDLGGRSYEQYF.

This clonotype was seen at least ten times. This chain joins TRBV14 and TRBJ2-1; 10 nucleotides line up with TRBD1. The CDR3 has 14 amino acids. Germline V lookup: CDR1 SGHDN, CDR2 FVKESK. J gave up 7 bases and V 7 bases, and 7 bases lay outside the gene matches. The CDR3 sequence: CASNSPDRGNEQFF. The DNA of the CDR3 is TGTGCCAGCAACTCCCCGGACAGGGGGAATGAGCAGTTCTTC.

This clonotype has ten or more counts. The gene calls are TRBV7-3 and TRBJ1-1; D is unresolved. In germline, CDR1 is SGHTA, CDR2 FQGTGA. V was shortened by 2 bases and J by 0 bases, with 10 bases between the two germline ends. This CDR3 contains 15 residues. CDR3 loop: CASSLEAGLNTEAFF. The CDR3 DNA sequence: TGTGCCAGCAGCTTAGAGGCAGGCCTGAACACTGAAGCTTTCTTT.

This clonotype was detected a few times. The chain carries TRBV9 and TRBJ1-2; a possible D gene is TRBD1 (6 bases). Germline-derived CDR1 and CDR2 are SGDLS and YYNGEE. The length of the CDR3 is 18 residues. Trimming cost V 5 bases and J 2 bases, with 25 bases left between them. Here the CDR3 reads CASSRKDRLPIYNYGYTF. As DNA, the CDR3 is TGTGCCAGCAGTCGAAAAGACAGGCTCCCTATCTACAACTATGGCTACACCTTC. Combining the CDR3 with reference TRBV9 and TRBJ1-2 gives the whole variable domain DSGVTQTPKHLITATGQRVTLRCSPRSGDLSVYWYQQSLDQGLQFLIQYYNGEERAKGNILERFSAQQFPDLHSELNLSSLELGDSALYFCASSRKDRLPIYNYGYTFGSGTRLTVV.

This clonotype has at least ten counts. The chain recombines TRBV10-3 with TRBJ1-6; 7 bases align to TRBD1. CDR3 length equals 13 residues. CDR1 is ENHRY and CDR2 is SYGVKD in the germline V gene. J was trimmed by 5 bases and V by 8 bases; bases with no gene match: 3. The CDR3 nucleotides are TGTGCCATCGCGGACAGGAATAATTCACCCCTCCACTTT. This codes for CAIADRNNSPLHF.

The chain carries TRBV7-9 and TRBJ1-6; no reliable D call. V gave up 1 base and J gave up 6 bases, with 7 bases separating them. The CDR3 loop spans 14 amino acids. The V gene's germline CDR1 is SEHNR and CDR2 FQNEAQ (reference sequence). The DNA of the CDR3 is TGTGCCAGCAGCTTAGTAGGCCTTAATTCACCCCTCCACTTT. Residues: CASSLVGLNSPLHF.

This clonotype was seen a few times. The chain is built from TRBV6-2 or TRBV6-3 and TRBJ2-7; no clear D. V lost 6 bases, J lost 1 base, and 7 bases lay in between. CDR3 size: 12 residues. The germline CDR1 and CDR2 sequences are MNHEY and SVGEGT. The CDR3 nucleotides read TGTGCCAGCAGCGGCTTATCCTACGAGCAGTACTTC. It is translated as CASSGLSYEQYF.

This clonotype came up many times. The chain employs TRBV27 and TRBJ2-3, with 7 bases lining up with TRBD2. The V gene's germline CDR1 is MNHEY and CDR2 SMNVEV (reference sequence). The CDR3 runs 16 residues. With V trimmed by 2 bases and J by 3 bases, 8 bases remained unmatched. The CDR3 nucleotides are TGTGCCAGCAGTTTAGGGACTACGCTCAAAACAGATACGCAGTATTTT. Encoded protein: CASSLGTTLKTDTQYF.

Many counts were recorded for this clonotype. The chain joins TRBV20-1 to TRBJ2-1; 9 bases align to TRBD2. The length of the CDR3 is 14 residues. The junction had 11 bases not matched to a gene; V was cut back by 6 bases and J by 8 bases. Germline-derived CDR1 and CDR2 are DFQATT and SNEGSKA (reference sequence). The CDR3 spells CSAPIGGRADEQFF. In DNA, the CDR3 is TGCAGTGCCCCGATCGGCGGGAGGGCCGATGAGCAGTTCTTC.

V gene TRBV29-1 combines with J gene TRBJ2-1, with no clear D. The V and J ends lost 8 bases and 7 bases respectively, with 18 bases between them. Germline V lookup: CDR1 SQVTM, CDR2 ANQGSEA. This CDR3 region has 13 residues. CDR3 DNA: TGCAGCCTACATCAAGCACTGACAAATGAGCAGTTCTTC. Translated: CSLHQALTNEQFF.

This chain joins TRBV7-6 and TRBJ2-1; D is possibly TRBD2 (5 bases). Trimming removed 3 bases at V and 4 bases at J, with 16 bases between. CDR3 length equals 16 residues. Germline V gene data show CDR1 as SGHVS and CDR2 as FNYEAQ. The chain's CDR3 is CASSFPLSGWYNEQFF. For the CDR3, the DNA is TGTGCCAGCAGCTTCCCCCTATCGGGGTGGTACAATGAGCAGTTCTTC.

The chain is built from TRBV19 and TRBJ2-1; no reliable D call. Looked up from germline, CDR1 is LNHDA and CDR2 is SQIVND (reference sequence). V lost 4 bases to trimming and J lost 7 bases, with 8 bases between them. CDR3 length: 12 amino acids. CDR3 nucleotides: TGTGCCAGTAGTACGAGAGGTAATGAGCAGTTCTTC. The encoded protein is CASSTRGNEQFF.

Ten or more counts support this clonotype. V gene TRBV2 combines with J gene TRBJ1-5; 9 bases align to TRBD1. Germline trimming cut 5 bases from V and 8 bases from J; bases unmatched to any gene: 7. Germline V gene data show CDR1 as SNHLY and CDR2 as FYNNEI. The CDR3 covers 14 residues. The CDR3 DNA reads TGTGCCAGCAGTCAGACAGGGGGTATTGAGCCCCAGCATTTT. Its translation is CASSQTGGIEPQHF.

This clonotype was counted ten times or more. This chain uses TRBV18 with TRBJ1-3; D is unresolved. From germline, CDR1 is KGHSH and CDR2 LQKENI. This CDR3 spans 14 amino acids. V was shortened by 3 bases and J by 2 bases, with 8 bases between the two germline ends. The CDR3 nucleotides read TGTGCCAGCTCACCTAGATCGGCTGGAAACACCATATATTTT. Its protein is CASSPRSAGNTIYF.

This clonotype has a count of ten or more. This rearrangement joins TRBV20-1 to TRBJ2-7, with 7 nucleotides matching TRBD1. V shed 3 bases and J 4 bases; nucleotides not matched to a gene: 9. This CDR3 region has 14 residues. CDR1 and CDR2 (germline): DFQATT, SNEGSKA (reference sequence). Here the CDR3 reads CSASPVAGGYEQYF. Here the CDR3 DNA reads TGCAGTGCTAGTCCCGTGGCAGGGGGATACGAGCAGTACTTC.

This clonotype has ten or more counts. The chain has TRBV7-9 and TRBJ1-6; tentatively, D is TRBD1 (6 bases). CDR1 and CDR2 (germline): SEHNR, FQNEAQ (reference sequence). The CDR3 contains 13 residues. V gave up 1 base and J gave up 13 bases, with 11 bases separating them. CDR3 in DNA: TGTGCCAGCAGCTTAGAGGGGGTTCGTCCCCTCCACTTT. It specifies CASSLEGVRPLHF.

This clonotype was seen many times. The CDR3 region is CASRLLGETQYF. CDR3 DNA: TGTGCCAGCAGACTTCTGGGAGAGACCCAGTACTTC. This sequence joins TRBV28 and TRBJ2-5; D not resolved. V was clipped by 6 bases and J by 4 bases, with 9 bases between them. CDR1 and CDR2 from the germline V gene are MDHEN and SYDVKM. The CDR3 totals 12 residues.

This clonotype has a count of ten or more. The chain employs TRBV28 and TRBJ1-5, with a possible D match to TRBD1 (6 bases). From germline, CDR1 is MDHEN and CDR2 SYDVKM. CDR3 length: 16 amino acids. V lost 5 bases and J lost 2, with 16 bases in between. The CDR3 spells CASSPYRALGNQPQHF. The CDR3 coding sequence is TGTGCCAGCAGTCCCTACAGGGCCCTAGGCAATCAGCCCCAGCATTTT.

In the case of this clonotype: One base away lies a much larger clone, so this may be a sequencing read error. This chain joins TRBV7-9 and TRBJ2-1; TRBD2 matches 10 bases. J gave up 7 bases and V 2 bases, and 5 bases lay outside the gene matches. There are 15 residues in the CDR3. Per germline, CDR1 SEHNR and CDR2 FQNEAQ (reference sequence). CDR3 DNA: TGTGCCAGCAGCTTAACTAGCGGGGAGGTGAATGAGCAGTTCTTC. It specifies CASSLTSGEVNEQFF.

The table lists this clonotype with a few counts. The gene calls are TRBV4-2 and TRBJ1-3; possibly TRBD1 for D (5 bases). This CDR3 is built from 14 residues. V shed 1 base and J shed 3 bases, with 7 bases lying between them. Per germline, CDR1 LGHNA and CDR2 YNFKEQ. CDR3 sequence (DNA): TGTGCCAGCAGCCAAGGGGACGGTGGAAACACCATATATTTT. It yields the protein CASSQGDGGNTIYF.